Below are 29 T cell receptor beta chains sequenced from a single sample in a study of cytomegalovirus exposure and HLA in healthy donors. Amplification used 60 Vbeta primers and 13 Jbeta primers. Profiling relied on immunoSEQ multiplex PCR, and the TCRdb table lists in-frame clones only, not all of them. The sample includes 150,000 to 180,000 clones, approximately 72% of them seen just once. Sample: PBMCs. All receptors come from a man in his late teens or twenties in good health and CMV-seronegative.

This clone showed up just a few times. CDR3 DNA sequence: TGTGCCAGCAGTGAAGGGCCCGGCACAGATACGCAGTATTTT. This encodes CASSEGPGTDTQYF. The V gene is TRBV6-1, the J gene TRBJ2-3; D uncertain. There are 14 residues in the CDR3. Trimming took off 1 base at V and 1 base at J, with 6 bases between the two ends. In germline, CDR1 is MNHNS, CDR2 SASEGT.

The chain links TRBV5-6 to TRBJ2-7, with D tentatively TRBD2 (6 bases). Germline V gene lookup returns CDR1 SGHDT and CDR2 YYEEEE. Trimming took off 2 bases at V and 2 bases at J, with 14 bases between the two ends. CDR3 length: 15 residues. DNA of the CDR3: TGTGCCAGCAGCTTAGGAAGGCGGGGAACCTACGAGCAGTACTTC. As protein: CASSLGRRGTYEQYF.

The chain links TRBV2 to TRBJ2-1; TRBD2 is a possible D gene (8 bases). V was pared by 10 bases and J by 8 bases, with 24 bases between. The germline CDR1 and CDR2 sequences are SNHLY and FYNNEI. The CDR3 extends over 15 amino acids. The CDR3 nucleotides are TGTGCCACCTATAGGGGGCGGGAGGCAGACTATGAGCAGTTCTTC. This sequence encodes CATYRGREADYEQFF.

The gene calls are TRBV27 and TRBJ2-1, with 10 bases lining up with TRBD2. CDR1 MNHEY and CDR2 SMNVEV come from the germline V gene (reference sequence). Losses at the gene ends were 4 bases for V and 9 bases for J; bases not matched to a gene: 9. The CDR3 is 15 amino acids. The DNA of the CDR3 is TGTGCCAGCAGTTCGAGAGCGGGAGGGTTCAGTGAGCAGTTCTTC. As protein: CASSSRAGGFSEQFF.

The chain links TRBV5-1 to TRBJ2-1; D might be TRBD1 (6 bases). CDR3 length: 15 residues. Germline CDR1 SGHRS, CDR2 YFSETQ. V was pared by 5 bases and J by 9 bases, with 21 bases between. The CDR3 is CASRPQGNTNGEQFF. The CDR3, as DNA: TGCGCCAGCAGGCCACAGGGCAACACCAATGGTGAGCAGTTCTTC.

On this clone: An end of the junction differs from the germline gene, which may be a read error. The chain is built from TRBV5-4 and TRBJ2-7; 11 bases match TRBD1. The germline V gene encodes CDR1 SGHNT and CDR2 YYREEE (reference sequence). This CDR3 is 16 amino acids long. The CDR3: CASSQEYGTGGYEQYF. The CDR3 DNA follows: TGCGCCAGCAGCCAAGAGTACGGGACAGGGGGCTACGAGCAGTACTTC.

This chain connects TRBV10-3 to TRBJ2-7; D possibly corresponds to TRBD2 (6 bases). Trimming left V 9 bases short and J 3 bases short, with 18 bases between. This CDR3 region has 14 residues. Per the germline V gene, CDR1 is ENHRY and CDR2 is SYGVKD. The CDR3 nucleotides are TGTGCCATACGCCTTAGTGACGGGAGCTACGAGCAGTACTTC. Its translation: CAIRLSDGSYEQYF.

The V gene is TRBV5-4, the J gene TRBJ2-2, with D possibly being TRBD1 (5 bases). Germline V gives CDR1 SGHNT, CDR2 YYREEE (reference sequence). V was clipped by 0 bases and J by 6 bases, with 12 bases between them. This CDR3 spans 15 amino acids. CDR3 nucleotide sequence: TGTGCCAGCAGCTTGGGAGACAGTGGTTCCGGGGAGCTGTTTTTT. Translating it yields CASSLGDSGSGELFF.

This clone was counted once. This sequence joins TRBV15 and TRBJ2-1; tentative D call: TRBD2 (6 bases). Trimming took off 6 bases at V and 10 bases at J, with 16 bases between the two ends. The germline gives CDR1 LNHNV, CDR2 YYDKDF (reference sequence). CDR3 length: 13 residues. The CDR3 is CATRDLMAGEQFF. The DNA for the CDR3 is TGTGCCACCAGGGACCTAATGGCGGGAGAGCAGTTCTTC.

The chain has TRBV27 and TRBJ2-3; D call uncertain. The CDR3 is 15 residues long. Deletions cut 4 bases from V and 4 bases from J, with 15 bases between. Germline CDR1 is MNHEY and CDR2 is SMNVEV (reference sequence). The CDR3 here is CASSSLQVYPDTQYF. CDR3 sequence (DNA): TGTGCCAGCAGTTCCCTCCAGGTTTACCCAGATACGCAGTATTTT.

The table lists this clone with a few counts. V is TRBV2 and J is TRBJ1-2; D remains ambiguous. There are 13 residues in the CDR3. From germline, CDR1 is SNHLY and CDR2 FYNNEI. With 3 bases removed from V and 7 bases from J, the gap between germline ends came to 12 bases. The CDR3 DNA sequence: TGTGCCAGCAGTGATTCGGTATCTGGTGGCTACACCTTC. Its translation is CASSDSVSGGYTF. Full variable domain (missing parts from reference TRBV2 and TRBJ1-2): EPEVTQTPSHQVTQMGQEVILRCVPISNHLYFYWYRQILGQKVEFLVSFYNNEISEKSEIFDDQFSVERPDGSNFTLKIRSTKLEDSAMYFCASSDSVSGGYTFGSGTRLTVV.

The V and J genes are TRBV29-1 and TRBJ2-1; TRBD2 matches at 14 bases. This CDR3 region has 14 residues. From germline, CDR1 is SQVTM and CDR2 ANQGSEA. V lost 6 bases and J lost 10; bases outside the gene matches: 8. The CDR3 sequence: CSVAGLAGAPEQFF. Here the CDR3 DNA reads TGCAGCGTCGCGGGACTAGCGGGAGCCCCCGAGCAGTTCTTC.

This sequence joins TRBV29-1 and TRBJ2-1, with D uncertain. Trimming removed 4 bases at V and 6 bases at J, with 10 bases between. Germline CDR1 is SQVTM and CDR2 is ANQGSEA. CDR3 length: 12 residues. CDR3 region: CSVVSHPNEQFF. The CDR3, as DNA: TGCAGCGTTGTAAGCCACCCCAATGAGCAGTTCTTC.

The J gene is TRBJ1-2, the V gene TRBV7-9; the match to TRBD1 covers 7 bases. The junction had 12 bases not matched to a gene; V was cut back by 4 bases and J by 4 bases. The germline CDR1 and CDR2 sequences are SEHNR and FQNEAQ (reference sequence). The CDR3 totals 16 residues. The CDR3 coding sequence is TGTGCCAGCAGCTCCACCCGGACAGGCGGAGTCTATGGCTACACCTTC. Translating gives CASSSTRTGGVYGYTF.

This chain uses TRBV6-5 with TRBJ1-1, with D perhaps TRBD1 (5 bases). V was shortened by 7 bases and J by 0 bases, with 15 bases between the two germline ends. Germline CDR1 reads MNHEY; CDR2 reads SVGAGI. The CDR3 is made up of 15 amino acids. In nucleotides, the CDR3 is TGTGCCAGCACGCATGGCGGGGGTGTGAACACTGAAGCTTTCTTT. Translated, it gives CASTHGGGVNTEAFF.

Only a few counts were recorded for this clone. The CDR3 nucleotides are TGTGCCAGCAGCGAGCGGGGGCATCAGCCCCAGCATTTT. Residues: CASSERGHQPQHF. The chain carries TRBV6-5 and TRBJ1-5; D may be TRBD1 (6 bases). The CDR3 length is 13 residues. From germline, CDR1 is MNHEY and CDR2 SVGAGI. V gave up 6 bases and J gave up 5 bases, with 11 bases separating them.

This clone was seen a handful of times. V usage is TRBV19 and J usage is TRBJ2-7; 10 nucleotides align to TRBD1. J gave up 0 bases and V 6 bases, and 8 bases lay outside the gene matches. CDR1 and CDR2 from the germline V gene are LNHDA and SQIVND (reference sequence). The CDR3 extends over 16 amino acids. This CDR3 is CASSPGGTGASYEQYF. DNA of the CDR3: TGTGCCAGTAGCCCAGGGGGGACAGGGGCCTCCTACGAGCAGTACTTC. Using reference TRBV19 and TRBJ2-7 for the parts outside the CDR3, the full variable domain is DGGITQSPKYLFRKEGQNVTLSCEQNLNHDAMYWYRQDPGQGLRLIYYSQIVNDFQKGDIAEGYSVSREKKESFPLTVTSAQKNPTAFYLCASSPGGTGASYEQYFGPGTRLTVT.

This rearrangement joins TRBV21-1 to TRBJ2-1; the table's D call, TRBD1, has no DNA check behind it. TRBV21-1 has pseudogene status. CDR3 length: 16 amino acids. The CDR3 DNA reads TGTGCCAGCATCGCCGACAGCCGGAGCTCCTACAATGAGCAGTTCTTC. Its translation: CASIADSRSSYNEQFF.

This chain joins TRBV15 and TRBJ2-1, with 11 nucleotides matching TRBD2. V was pared by 1 base and J by 8 bases, with 7 bases of the junction left unmatched. The CDR3 is made up of 16 amino acids. In germline, CDR1 is LNHNV, CDR2 YYDKDF (reference sequence). CDR3 sequence reads: CATSRVIAGGRYEQFF. Written as DNA, the CDR3 is TGTGCCACCAGCAGAGTTATAGCGGGAGGGCGGTATGAGCAGTTCTTC.

This chain connects TRBV4-2 to TRBJ2-7; D possibly corresponds to TRBD2 (5 bases). Germline CDR1 is LGHNA and CDR2 is YNFKEQ. This CDR3 is 16 amino acids long. V dropped 0 bases and J dropped 3 bases, with 15 bases sitting between them. The CDR3 spells CASSQDRGAAIYEQYF. The CDR3 DNA is TGTGCCAGCAGCCAAGATCGGGGAGCGGCAATCTACGAGCAGTACTTC.

This clone was recorded a few times. The rearrangement uses TRBV7-8 and TRBJ1-6, with TRBD1 matching over 9 bases. The CDR3 consists of 14 residues. Unmatched junction bases numbered 4, after V lost 5 bases and J lost 8 bases. Looked up from germline, CDR1 is SGHVS and CDR2 is FQNEAQ. The CDR3 DNA is TGTGCCAGCAGCCTCAGGACAGGGGATTCACCCCTCCACTTT. Its translation is CASSLRTGDSPLHF.

The V and J genes are TRBV6-5 and TRBJ2-5; 8 positions match TRBD1. CDR1 and CDR2 from the germline V gene are MNHEY and SVGAGI. CDR3 length equals 15 residues. V trimming: 11 bases; J trimming: 5 bases; junction bases outside the gene matches: 16. The CDR3 is CAVGYPGQAGETQYF. In DNA form, the CDR3 reads TGTGCCGTGGGGTATCCGGGACAGGCTGGGGAGACCCAGTACTTC.

Note on this clone: The same CDR3 is also encoded by other DNA sequences in this sample. The rearrangement links TRBV9 to TRBJ2-5, with 8 bases aligning to TRBD1. CDR1 SGDLS and CDR2 YYNGEE come from the germline V gene. The CDR3 loop spans 14 amino acids. V trimming: 2 bases; J trimming: 2 bases; junction bases outside the gene matches: 2. The DNA of the CDR3 is TGTGCCAGCAGCGTGGGGACAGGTCAAGAGACCCAGTACTTC. Its translation is CASSVGTGQETQYF.

As concerns this clone: One junction end disagrees with the germline gene, perhaps due to a read error. The chain links TRBV7-9 to TRBJ2-7; perhaps TRBD1 as D (6 bases). The CDR3 is 12 amino acids. The germline gives CDR1 SEHNR, CDR2 FQNEAQ (reference sequence). The CDR3 DNA reads TGTTCCAGCAGCTGGGGACAAGACGAGCAGTACTTC. This sequence encodes CSSSWGQDEQYF.

This clone occurred a few times. The chain has TRBV4-2 and TRBJ2-7; 11 bases line up with TRBD1. The CDR3 spans 22 residues. Per germline, CDR1 LGHNA and CDR2 YNFKEQ. With 3 bases clipped from V and 5 bases from J, the junction kept 27 bases outside the gene matches. The CDR3 loop reads CASSHMPGTRSGTGGILDEQYF. The CDR3 region has the DNA TGTGCCAGCAGCCACATGCCTGGAACTCGTTCCGGGACAGGGGGGATCTTGGACGAGCAGTACTTC.

This clone showed up just a few times. The CDR3 loop is CASRGTGIMNTEAFF. Written as DNA, the CDR3 is TGCGCCAGCAGGGGGACAGGTATTATGAACACTGAAGCTTTCTTT. The chain links TRBV5-1 to TRBJ1-1, with 8 nucleotides matching TRBD1. The J segment lost 0 bases and the V segment lost 5 bases, leaving 6 bases of the junction unmatched. Germline values: CDR1 SGHRS, CDR2 YFSETQ. CDR3 length: 15 amino acids.

The chain joins TRBV4-3 to TRBJ2-3; D ambiguous. The germline V gene has CDR1 LGHNA and CDR2 YSLEER. The germline V and J ends were trimmed by 1 base and 6 bases, with 20 bases remaining between them. This CDR3 has 17 residues. As DNA, the CDR3 is TGCGCCAGCAGCCAAGGAAGCCAACCAAGCCCTTGGGATACGCAGTATTTT. Its translation is CASSQGSQPSPWDTQYF.

The chain joins TRBV28 to TRBJ1-2, with 7 bases lining up with TRBD1. Germline CDR1 MDHEN, CDR2 SYDVKM. After removal of 4 bases from V and 0 bases from J, the junction contained 8 bases not matched to a gene. The CDR3 extends over 16 amino acids. The CDR3 loop is CASSSGQASTNYGYTF. The DNA of the CDR3 is TGTGCCAGCAGTTCCGGACAGGCGAGCACTAACTATGGCTACACCTTC.

The CDR3 here is CASSQSSGRGAYNEQFF. The CDR3 DNA sequence: TGCGCCAGCAGCCAATCTAGCGGGAGGGGCGCCTACAATGAGCAGTTCTTC. The chain uses TRBV4-1 and TRBJ2-1; TRBD2 matches at 12 bases. This CDR3 is built from 17 residues. V lost 2 bases to trimming and J lost 2 bases; unmatched junction nucleotides: 4. Per germline, CDR1 MGHRA and CDR2 YSYEKL.